Shown below are 28 T cell receptor beta chains from a single sample sequenced in a study of T cell repertoires in cytomegalovirus infection. MiXCR, run by TCRdb on the reads, gives a single entry per CDR3 protein. In the table there are approximately 910,000 distinct CDR3 sequences, less than 35% of which are singletons. These receptors' antigens are unknown. The specimen comprised cultured CD8+ T cells from PBMCs, sampled from culture after CMV antigen stimulation. These receptors originate from a human donor in good health (CMV status not recorded). Some clones in this sample may be carry-over from other donors' samples.

There are many counts of this clonotype. The V call is TRBV7-8, the J call TRBJ2-1; 9 bases fit TRBD1. The CDR3 consists of 16 residues. Germline loops: CDR1 SGHVS, CDR2 FQNEAQ. After removal of 3 bases from V and 4 bases from J, the junction contained 7 bases not matched to a gene. DNA of the CDR3: TGTGCCAGCAGCTTGGCGGGGGACAGGGCTTACAATGAGCAGTTCTTC. Translating it yields CASSLAGDRAYNEQFF.

The V call is TRBV7-9, the J call TRBJ1-2; D gene ambiguous. V was trimmed by 3 bases and J by 6 bases, leaving 11 bases between them. The germline V gene encodes CDR1 SEHNR and CDR2 FQNEAQ (reference sequence). There are 13 residues in the CDR3. CDR3 coding DNA: TGTGCCAGCAGCTTCCAGACCCCTGATGGCTACACCTTC. It codes for CASSFQTPDGYTF.

This clonotype has only a few counts. This chain connects TRBV7-6 to TRBJ2-1, with 8 nucleotides matching TRBD1. CDR1 is SGHVS and CDR2 is FNYEAQ in the germline V gene. This CDR3 is built from 13 residues. V lost 4 bases and J lost 7; bases outside the gene matches: 3. CDR3 in amino acids: CASSSRDRNEQFF. In nucleotides, the CDR3 is TGTGCCAGCAGCTCACGGGACAGGAATGAGCAGTTCTTC. Full variable domain (remainder filled in from reference TRBV7-6 and TRBJ2-1): GAGVSQSPRYKVTKRGQDVALRCDPISGHVSLYWYRQALGQGPEFLTYFNYEAQQDKSGLPNDRFSAERPEGSISTLTIQRTEQRDSAMYRCASSSRDRNEQFFGPGTRLTVL.

This clonotype was seen at least ten times. The chain uses TRBV7-9 and TRBJ2-7, with 8 bases matching TRBD1. The CDR3 is made up of 14 amino acids. CDR1 is SEHNR, CDR2 FQNEAQ, per germline (reference sequence). V shed 2 bases and J 2 bases; nucleotides not matched to a gene: 2. CDR3 loop: CASSLMDRAYEQYF. As DNA, the CDR3 is TGTGCCAGCAGCTTAATGGACAGGGCCTACGAGCAGTACTTC.

This clonotype was recorded a few times. The chain links TRBV20-1 to TRBJ2-3; the D is unclear. The V end was cut by 3 bases, the J end by 6 bases, with 7 bases between. Per germline, CDR1 DFQATT and CDR2 SNEGSKA (reference sequence). The CDR3 spans 11 residues. DNA of the CDR3: TGCAGTGCTAGGGAAGCGGATACGCAGTATTTT. Its translation: CSAREADTQYF.

The chain joins TRBV7-2 to TRBJ2-2, with D possibly being TRBD1 (6 bases). Germline V gene lookup returns CDR1 SGHTA and CDR2 FQGNSA. Deletions cut 3 bases from V and 6 bases from J, with 14 bases between. The CDR3 is 15 residues long. CDR3 bases: TGTGCCAGCAGCTTCATAGGGGGTATTGCCGGGGAGCTGTTTTTT. Its protein product is CASSFIGGIAGELFF.

This clonotype was seen more than once but under ten times. This sequence joins TRBV12-3 or TRBV12-4 and TRBJ2-1, with TRBD2 matching over 7 bases. The CDR3 runs 12 residues. V lost 11 bases to trimming and J lost 3 bases; unmatched junction nucleotides: 4. For the CDR3, the DNA is TGTGCCGGGGGGGAAAACTACAATGAGCAGTTCTTC. Its translation: CAGGENYNEQFF.

The V and J genes are TRBV20-1 and TRBJ2-3; 11 nucleotides match TRBD1. Germline V gene sequence: CDR1 DFQATT, CDR2 SNEGSKA (reference sequence). The CDR3 has 20 residues. J lost 0 bases, V lost 6 bases, and 20 bases had no gene match. CDR3 in DNA: TGCAGTGCCCCGAAAGCCTCCTCCGGGACAGGGGGTTTTAGCACAGATACGCAGTATTTT. It encodes CSAPKASSGTGGFSTDTQYF.

The chain has TRBV7-8 and TRBJ2-1; D tentatively fits TRBD1 or TRBD2 (6 bases each). From germline, CDR1 is SGHVS and CDR2 FQNEAQ. The CDR3 totals 16 residues. The V gene lost 5 bases and the J gene lost 7 bases, with 21 bases spanning the gap. In nucleotides, the CDR3 is TGTGCCAGCAGCCTCCGTGTAGGGGGGCAACTGAATGAGCAGTTCTTC. Translated, it gives CASSLRVGGQLNEQFF.

In its sample, this clonotype was seen a few times. The V gene is TRBV4-1, the J gene TRBJ2-2; the D gene could be TRBD1 or TRBD2 (5 bases each). The CDR3 loop spans 16 amino acids. CDR1 and CDR2 (germline): MGHRA, YSYEKL. Deletions cut 3 bases from V and 3 bases from J, with 14 bases between. This CDR3 is CASSQGRGRDTGELFF. The CDR3 DNA reads as TGCGCCAGCAGCCAGGGGCGCGGGCGGGACACCGGGGAGCTGTTTTTT.

This chain joins TRBV6-2 or TRBV6-3 and TRBJ2-7; D may match TRBD1 or TRBD2 (5 bases each). Looked up from germline, CDR1 is MNHEY and CDR2 is SVGEGT. The CDR3 has 12 amino acids. The germline V and J ends were trimmed by 5 bases and 11 bases, with 16 bases remaining between them. CDR3 DNA sequence: TGTGCCAGCAGTCCTCGGGGCCCGGAGAAGTACGTC. This codes for CASSPRGPEKYV.

This clonotype came up many times. The V and J genes are TRBV6-5 and TRBJ1-1; D may be TRBD1 (5 bases). Per germline, CDR1 MNHEY and CDR2 SVGAGI. The length of the CDR3 is 11 residues. Trimming stripped 8 bases from V and 4 bases from J, with 8 bases between. Here the CDR3 reads CASHRGTEAFF. The CDR3 region has the DNA TGTGCCAGCCATAGGGGCACTGAAGCTTTCTTT.

The sample holds one count of this clonotype. This sequence joins TRBV10-3 and TRBJ2-2, with D unresolved. Germline loops: CDR1 ENHRY, CDR2 SYGVKD. Trimming cost V 4 bases and J 0 bases, with 12 bases left between them. CDR3 size: 16 residues. Here the CDR3 reads CAISVRREANTGELFF. The CDR3 DNA follows: TGTGCCATCAGTGTCCGCAGAGAAGCGAACACCGGGGAGCTGTTTTTT.

This sequence joins TRBV11-2 and TRBJ2-7; no firm D call. Germline V gene sequence: CDR1 SGHAT, CDR2 FQNNGV. There are 14 residues in the CDR3. The V end lost 1 base, the J end lost 5 bases, and 12 bases lay between the germline ends. The CDR3 region has the DNA TGTGCCAGCAGCTTAGGGCCCCGGCTCCACGAGCAGTACGTC. As protein: CASSLGPRLHEQYV.

A remark on this clonotype: A much larger clone lies one base from this, so it may be a read error. This sequence joins TRBV7-6 and TRBJ2-1, with D perhaps being TRBD1 or TRBD2 (5 bases each). The CDR3 covers 11 residues. Germline CDR1 reads SGHVS; CDR2 reads FNYEAQ. This CDR3 is CVTGTGNEQFF. The CDR3 bases are TGTGTCACGGGGACGGGCAATGAGCAGTTCTTC.

Notes on this clonotype: The junction differs from germline at one of its ends, possibly a read error. For the CDR3, the DNA is TGTGCCAGTAGTTGGACAGGGAACGGGGAGCTGCTTTTT. It yields the protein CASSWTGNGELLF. The chain combines TRBV19 with TRBJ2-2; 8 positions agree with TRBD1. Germline V lookup: CDR1 LNHDA, CDR2 SQIVND (reference sequence). The CDR3 extends over 13 amino acids.

The chain carries TRBV7-3 and TRBJ2-3; D might be TRBD2 (5 bases). This CDR3 is 14 amino acids long. Trimming took off 9 bases at V and 3 bases at J, with 16 bases between the two ends. Germline lookup yields CDR1 SGHTA and CDR2 FQGTGA. The CDR3 DNA reads TGTGCCAGTTCCCGGGATCCTCAAACAGATACGCAGTATTTT. Its protein product is CASSRDPQTDTQYF.

This rearrangement joins TRBV20-1 to TRBJ1-1, with 9 bases identical to TRBD1. Unmatched junction bases numbered 9, after V lost 0 bases and J lost 4 bases. Germline loops: CDR1 DFQATT, CDR2 SNEGSKA (reference sequence). The CDR3 runs 16 residues. CDR3 DNA sequence: TGCAGTGCTAGAGATCAGGGACAGGGAAGGCTCACTGAAGCTTTCTTT. Protein product: CSARDQGQGRLTEAFF.

This clonotype showed up just a few times. V usage is TRBV19 and J usage is TRBJ2-7; possibly TRBD2 for D (5 bases). CDR3 length equals 11 residues. Germline V CDR1 and CDR2: LNHDA, SQIVND (reference sequence). Trimming stripped 11 bases from V and 4 bases from J, with 12 bases between. CDR3 sequence reads: CASRGVYEQYF. CDR3 bases: TGTGCCTCCCGGGGTGTGTACGAGCAGTACTTC.

This clonotype was counted at least ten times. The rearrangement links TRBV7-9 to TRBJ2-7; the D call may be TRBD1 or TRBD2 (5 bases each). V lost 1 base, J lost 2 bases, and 15 bases lay in between. The CDR3 runs to 16 residues. Germline-derived CDR1 and CDR2 are SEHNR and FQNEAQ (reference sequence). CDR3 sequence: CASSLVAGTLTYEQYF. CDR3 DNA: TGTGCCAGCAGCTTAGTCGCCGGGACCCTTACCTACGAGCAGTACTTC.

The table lists this clonotype with a few counts. The rearrangement links TRBV9 to TRBJ2-1, with TRBD1 matching 7 bases. The CDR3 extends over 14 amino acids. Trimming cost V 2 bases and J 14 bases; bases outside gene matches: 13. Per the germline V gene, CDR1 is SGDLS and CDR2 is YYNGEE. CDR3: CASSVGQVGRGEFF. CDR3 in DNA: TGTGCCAGCAGCGTTGGACAGGTAGGCCGAGGGGAGTTCTTC.

This clonotype was observed at least ten times. V usage is TRBV7-9 and J usage is TRBJ2-5; D remains ambiguous. The CDR3 length is 13 residues. CDR1 and CDR2 from the germline V gene are SEHNR and FQNEAQ (reference sequence). Trimming pared 2 bases from V and 1 base from J, leaving 5 bases between. CDR3 coding DNA: TGTGCCAGCAGCTTACTTCCCCAAGAGACCCAGTACTTC. Its protein product is CASSLLPQETQYF.

The chain couples TRBV7-8 to TRBJ2-4; D possibly corresponds to TRBD1 (6 bases). Germline-derived CDR1 and CDR2 are SGHVS and FQNEAQ. CDR3 size: 13 residues. V was trimmed by 1 base and J by 8 bases, leaving 9 bases between them. Here the CDR3 reads CASSLVRGDIQYF. The DNA of the CDR3 is TGTGCCAGCAGCTTAGTCAGGGGTGACATTCAGTACTTC.

Ten or more counts support this clonotype. The chain recombines TRBV7-6 with TRBJ1-4, with a tentative D call TRBD1 (5 bases). This CDR3 spans 16 amino acids. Trimming removed 2 bases at V and 2 bases at J, with 12 bases between. Germline V CDR1 and CDR2: SGHVS, FNYEAQ. The CDR3 nucleotides read TGTGCCAGCAGCTTATCCCGGGGGAGGACTAATGAAAAACTGTTTTTT. It specifies CASSLSRGRTNEKLFF.

This clonotype was observed a few times. The rearrangement joins TRBV2 to TRBJ2-7; D possibly matches TRBD1 or TRBD2 (7 bases each). This CDR3 comprises 13 residues. V shed 8 bases and J shed 2 bases, with 13 bases lying between them. From germline, CDR1 is SNHLY and CDR2 FYNNEI. CDR3 amino acids: CASGGDRPYEQYF. In DNA, the CDR3 is TGTGCCAGCGGGGGGGACAGACCCTACGAGCAGTACTTC. Filled out from reference TRBV2 and TRBJ2-7, the complete variable domain reads EPEVTQTPSHQVTQMGQEVILRCVPISNHLYFYWYRQILGQKVEFLVSFYNNEISEKSEIFDDQFSVERPDGSNFTLKIRSTKLEDSAMYFCASGGDRPYEQYFGPGTRLTVT.

In its sample, this clonotype was seen many times. The chain links TRBV7-8 to TRBJ2-2; possibly TRBD2 for D (5 bases). V was clipped by 3 bases and J by 4 bases, with 12 bases between them. This CDR3 is built from 15 residues. The germline V gene encodes CDR1 SGHVS and CDR2 FQNEAQ. The CDR3 bases are TGTGCCAGCAGCTTTCCTGAGGGCGGCACCGGGGAGCTGTTTTTT. Translated, it gives CASSFPEGGTGELFF.

In its sample, this clonotype was seen a few times. The chain is built from TRBV4-1 and TRBJ1-5, with TRBD1 as a possible D gene (5 bases). The CDR3 loop spans 14 amino acids. Germline CDR1 is MGHRA and CDR2 is YSYEKL. With 3 bases removed from V and 5 bases from J, the gap between germline ends came to 11 bases. The CDR3 DNA is TGCGCCAGCAGCCATGACAGTCTCCATCAGCCCCAGCATTTT. As protein: CASSHDSLHQPQHF.

The gene calls are TRBV6-5 and TRBJ1-2; D possibly corresponds to TRBD1 (6 bases). The CDR3 totals 13 residues. CDR1 and CDR2 from the germline V gene are MNHEY and SVGAGI. Trimming removed 4 bases at V and 10 bases at J, with 16 bases between. CDR3 amino acids: CASSSGHPGDYTF. DNA of the CDR3: TGTGCCAGCAGTTCGGGACACCCCGGCGACTACACCTTC.